Detailed here is one T cell receptor beta chain. Its antigen target is currently unknown. No clone much larger than this one lies a single base away; base qualities are absent. Clipping removes 11 bases from V and 5 bases from J, with 11 as the unmatched junction base count. The CDR3, from cysteine to phenylalanine, totals 13 residues. The CDR3 DNA has 39 bases and is translated from base 1. The CDR1 and CDR2 encoded by the germline V gene are ENHRY and SYGVKD. Checkpoint therapy began 14 to 28 days after autologous transplant, with ipilimumab given at 1 mg/kg intravenously on day 1 of selected weeks. The nivolumab dose was 3 mg/kg intravenously, delivered on day 1 of weeks 1, 4, 7, 10, and every two weeks through week 26. Combined checkpoint inhibition with ipilimumab and nivolumab as consolidation after autologous stem cell transplantation was tested in a Phase Ib clinical trial. These data are taken from a study of ipilimumab plus nivolumab after autologous stem cell transplantation (dated by TCRdb to the early 2020s). About the investigation overall: A median of roughly five ipilimumab doses and 7 or 8 nivolumab doses was received by trial patients. The DLBCL cohort included primary refractory and relapsed disease, with 18-month progression-free survival of about 86% and 27% respectively. More than 30 patients made up the trial's intent-to-treat population. Patients with high-risk diffuse large B cell lymphoma, mature T cell lymphoma, or multiple myeloma undergoing autologous transplant were enrolled in the trial.

Libraries came from the immunoSEQ multiplex PCR assay. Here the immuneACCESS table is served through TCRdb, limited to in-frame sequences with V and J called. Missing clones are a known gap in these copies; in checked studies unresolved V genes cover under half, and the rest lacks a known reason. This sample gives over 75,000 clones in total; 83% of them show up just once. Of the sample, less than 2.5% is held by the ten largest clones. What the research found in general, with its limitations: The authors concluded that combined checkpoint inhibition appeared tolerable when used as consolidation after transplant. According to the authors, a biologic rationale for studying the approach further came from T cell receptor repertoire, regulatory T cell phenotype and gut microbiota profiles.

The TCR comes from a male donor with diffuse large B-cell lymphoma. The V and J genes are TRBV10-3 and TRBJ2-5, with 7 junctional bases fitting TRBD1. This material consisted of PBMCs, taken in a trial of ipilimumab plus nivolumab as post-transplant consolidation. CDR3 sequence: CASGATGRETQYF. The DNA is as follows: TGTGCCTCAGGAGCGACAGGGCGGGAGACCCAGTACTTC.